Here is one T cell receptor (beta chain) with its context. Its antigen is currently unknown. This sample is drawn from a study of T cells expressing NK-cell markers. At the level of the study: Sorted CD3+CD56+NKG2C+, CD3+CD56+NKG2C- and CD3+CD56-NKG2C+ T cells provided the TCR beta repertoires. Seven sequenced donors out of eight were HCMV-seropositive, one seronegative.

What made the TCR beta cDNA was 5'RACE template switching with UMIs. Reanalyzing the 5' RACE reads, TCRdb keeps one entry per CDR3 protein, without DNA. Recorded for this sample: around 280,000 distinct CDR3 sequences. General study results and limits: NKG2C+ dominant clonotypes from about 6 donors made up about 1.0-7.5% of CD8+ T cells.

The CDR3 spans 12 residues. Per germline, CDR1 DFQATT and CDR2 SNEGSKA (reference sequence). Sequenced sample: blood T cells: a sorted CD56 or NKG2C T cell subset, CD4+ or CD8+ T cells, or bulk PBMC T cells (not recorded which). The chain joins TRBV20-1 to TRBJ2-3; TCRdb lists TRBD2, though no DNA is available to test this call. The receptor was isolated from a young man in good health. This CDR3 reads CSALAETDTQYF.